The 7 T cell receptor beta chains below all came from one sample that was sequenced in a study of CD8 T cells in ankylosing spondylitis. Study-level findings and limits: Several highly homologous variants made up a TCR beta motif that seemed to typify ankylosing spondylitis blood.

TCRdb reprocessed the 5' RACE reads with MiXCR, giving one entry per CDR3 protein. The profile shows just under 550,000 distinct CDR3 sequences, approximately 11% of them singletons. These receptors have no identified antigens. The sequencing sample was made of blood, either unsorted or a sorted T cell fraction (not recorded which). These receptors were collected from a male donor with ankylosing spondylitis.

The chain has TRBV20-1 and TRBJ1-2; D is unresolved. CDR3 size: 13 residues. From germline, CDR1 is DFQATT and CDR2 SNEGSKA (reference sequence). The V gene lost 0 bases and the J gene lost 6 bases, with 11 bases spanning the gap. The CDR3: CSARDDQVHGYTF. The CDR3 DNA sequence: TGCAGTGCTAGAGATGACCAGGTTCATGGCTACACCTTC.

The rearrangement uses TRBV5-1 and TRBJ1-4, with 8 nucleotides matching TRBD1. CDR1 is SGHRS, CDR2 YFSETQ, per germline. The CDR3 length is 14 residues. V was clipped by 4 bases and J by 7 bases; unmatched bases: 6. The CDR3 here is CASSAGGGGEKLFF. CDR3 nucleotides: TGCGCCAGCAGCGCAGGGGGCGGAGGTGAAAAACTGTTTTTT.

This clonotype has only a few counts. The chain carries TRBV5-1 and TRBJ1-3; maybe TRBD1 (5 bases). The germline CDR1 and CDR2 sequences are SGHRS and YFSETQ. The ends were cut back, 2 bases at V and 0 bases at J, with 9 bases in the middle. There are 15 residues in the CDR3. CDR3: CASSLAGNSGNTIYF. In nucleotides, the CDR3 is TGCGCCAGCAGCTTAGCAGGGAACTCTGGAAACACCATATATTTT. The variable domain in full, with the rest retrieved from reference TRBV5-1 and TRBJ1-3, is KAGVTQTPRYLIKTRGQQVTLSCSPISGHRSVSWYQQTPGQGLQFLFEYFSETQRNKGNFPGRFSGRQFSNSRSEMNVSTLELGDSALYLCASSLAGNSGNTIYFGEGSWLTVV.

V is TRBV4-2 and J is TRBJ2-1, with 12 positions matching TRBD2. The CDR3 consists of 17 residues. After removal of 4 bases from V and 5 bases from J, the junction contained 9 bases not matched to a gene. Germline V gene sequence: CDR1 LGHNA, CDR2 YNFKEQ. The CDR3 region has the DNA TGTGCCAGCAGCCCTAGCCTAGCGGGAGGGTGGAACAATGAGCAGTTCTTC. This translates into CASSPSLAGGWNNEQFF.

This chain joins TRBV5-1 and TRBJ2-2; 8 bases align to TRBD1. Germline CDR1 SGHRS, CDR2 YFSETQ. The V segment lost 0 bases and the J segment 4 bases; nucleotides outside the gene matches: 2. This CDR3 is built from 15 residues. The CDR3 sequence: CASSLDRGSTGELFF. The CDR3 DNA reads as TGCGCCAGCAGCTTGGACAGGGGGAGCACCGGGGAGCTGTTTTTT.

This clonotype has a count of ten or more. This sequence joins TRBV5-1 and TRBJ2-3, with D unclear. The CDR3 totals 14 residues. With 6 bases removed from V and 3 bases from J, the gap between germline ends came to 14 bases. Germline assignment: CDR1 SGHRS and CDR2 YFSETQ. For the CDR3, the DNA is TGCGCCAGCACCCCGGTGGGCCCGACAGATACGCAGTATTTT. This translates into CASTPVGPTDTQYF. Looking up the rest from reference TRBV5-1 and TRBJ2-3 gives the full variable domain: KAGVTQTPRYLIKTRGQQVTLSCSPISGHRSVSWYQQTPGQGLQFLFEYFSETQRNKGNFPGRFSGRQFSNSRSEMNVSTLELGDSALYLCASTPVGPTDTQYFGPGTRLTVL.

The genes are TRBV24-1 and TRBJ1-5; 9 bases map to TRBD1. This CDR3 has 16 residues. Germline V lookup: CDR1 KGHDR, CDR2 SFDVKD. V shed 8 bases and J 5 bases; nucleotides not matched to a gene: 12. The CDR3 DNA reads as TGTGCCACCAATACCGGGGACAGGGCCGGGGATCAGCCCCAGCATTTT. Translation: CATNTGDRAGDQPQHF.